These 10 T cell receptor beta chains share one sample of origin, sequenced in a study of cytomegalovirus exposure and HLA in healthy donors (dated by TCRdb to 2016 to 2017). The method was the immunoSEQ multiplex PCR assay. The multiplex PCR relied on a mix of 60 forward primers for TCR Vbeta segments and 13 reverse primers for TCR Jbeta segments. In TCRdb, the immuneACCESS table is reduced to in-frame sequences with V and J assigned. These tables do not hold every clone; where another copy was compared, an unresolved V gene accounts for under half, and the others remain unexplained. Present in this sample are about 93,000 clones, roughly 79% of which were seen just once. The top ten clonotypes cover roughly 0.6% of the sample. Material: PBMCs. The receptors stem from a man aged 30 to 39 in good health and CMV-seronegative.

The chain recombines TRBV7-9 with TRBJ1-4; no firm D call. The V gene's germline CDR1 is SEHNR and CDR2 FQNEAQ (reference sequence). With 0 bases removed from V and 8 bases from J, the gap between germline ends came to 10 bases. CDR3 length equals 14 residues. CDR3 amino acids: CASSLAGGKEKLFF. CDR3 DNA: TGTGCCAGCAGCTTAGCAGGAGGGAAAGAAAAACTGTTTTTT.

This chain connects TRBV6-5 to TRBJ2-1, with TRBD2 matching over 11 bases. Looked up from germline, CDR1 is MNHEY and CDR2 is SVGAGI. Trimming at V came to 5 bases and at J to 13 bases, leaving 13 bases not matched to a gene. The CDR3 is 15 residues long. Written as DNA, the CDR3 is TGTGCCAGCAGTGGAACCGGGACTAGCGGTTCATCACAGTTCTTC. It yields the protein CASSGTGTSGSSQFF.

This chain links TRBV18 with TRBJ1-1; D uncertain. Germline V CDR1 and CDR2: KGHSH, LQKENI. The CDR3 consists of 12 residues. V gave up 2 bases and J gave up 11 bases, with 12 bases separating them. This CDR3 is CASSPEGIEAFF. In DNA, the CDR3 is TGTGCCAGCTCACCAGAGGGTATTGAGGCTTTCTTT. Full variable domain (remainder filled in from reference TRBV18 and TRBJ1-1): NAGVMQNPRHLVRRRGQEARLRCSPMKGHSHVYWYRQLPEEGLKFMVYLQKENIIDESGMPKERFSAEFPKEGPSILRIQQVVRGDSAAYFCASSPEGIEAFFGQGTRLTVV.

V gene TRBV5-6 combines with J gene TRBJ1-2; possible D gene TRBD1, 6 bases. V lost 4 bases, J lost 2 bases, and 15 bases lay in between. This CDR3 is 15 amino acids long. Germline CDR1 reads SGHDT; CDR2 reads YYEEEE. This CDR3 is CASSPSGGGNYGYTF. DNA of the CDR3: TGTGCCAGCAGCCCTAGTGGGGGCGGGAACTATGGCTACACCTTC.

The V call is TRBV6-1, the J call TRBJ2-5; 10 nucleotides line up with TRBD2. The CDR3 length is 15 residues. Germline CDR1 and CDR2: MNHNS and SASEGT. V lost 4 bases to trimming and J lost 7 bases; unmatched junction nucleotides: 9. CDR3 sequence (DNA): TGTGCCAGCAGTGTGGGGACTAGCGTGTCCTCGACCCAGTACTTC. Its translation: CASSVGTSVSSTQYF.

This chain uses TRBV11-2 with TRBJ2-1, with 8 bases matching TRBD1. This CDR3 spans 15 amino acids. Germline assignment: CDR1 SGHAT and CDR2 FQNNGV. Unmatched junction bases numbered 7, after V lost 6 bases and J lost 3 bases. The CDR3 region has the DNA TGTGCCAGCAGGTTGGGACAGGCGAGCTACAATGAGCAGTTCTTC. It specifies CASRLGQASYNEQFF.

This clone was found once. The rearrangement joins TRBV5-1 to TRBJ2-5; TRBD2 matches 15 bases. This CDR3 spans 18 amino acids. Germline values: CDR1 SGHRS, CDR2 YFSETQ. V lost 4 bases, J lost 4 bases, and 11 bases stayed unmatched. This CDR3 is CASSRDGTSGRFVETQYF. CDR3 nucleotide sequence: TGCGCCAGCAGCCGGGATGGGACTAGCGGGAGGTTTGTAGAGACCCAGTACTTC. The variable domain in full, with the rest retrieved from reference TRBV5-1 and TRBJ2-5, is KAGVTQTPRYLIKTRGQQVTLSCSPISGHRSVSWYQQTPGQGLQFLFEYFSETQRNKGNFPGRFSGRQFSNSRSEMNVSTLELGDSALYLCASSRDGTSGRFVETQYFGPGTRLLVL.

The chain carries TRBV18 and TRBJ1-2, with unresolved D. Trimming left V 2 bases short and J 0 bases short, with 10 bases between. This CDR3 spans 15 amino acids. Per the germline V gene, CDR1 is KGHSH and CDR2 is LQKENI. CDR3 loop: CASSPSRFANYGYTF. The CDR3 DNA follows: TGTGCCAGCTCACCATCGCGGTTCGCTAACTATGGCTACACCTTC.

The chain employs TRBV4-1 and TRBJ1-5; the match to TRBD1 covers 10 bases. The V and J ends lost 2 bases and 0 bases, in that order; junction bases with no gene match: 4. This CDR3 contains 17 residues. Germline V gene sequence: CDR1 MGHRA, CDR2 YSYEKL. The CDR3 DNA sequence: TGCGCCAGCAGCCAAAACGGACAGGGGGGTAGCAATCAGCCCCAGCATTTT. The encoded protein is CASSQNGQGGSNQPQHF.

This clone was seen a few times. The gene calls are TRBV6-5 and TRBJ1-1; no firm D call. There are 11 residues in the CDR3. Germline-derived CDR1 and CDR2 are MNHEY and SVGAGI. V shed 4 bases and J shed 11 bases, with 11 bases lying between them. The CDR3 DNA reads as TGTGCCAGCAGTTTGGGGAGGACGGCTTTCTTT. Amino acids: CASSLGRTAFF.